Given below is one T cell receptor (beta chain) in context. The antigen is unknown. This record belongs to a study of T cells in Graves' hyperthyroidism and ophthalmopathy. Study-level background: Staff took peripheral blood when the initial diagnosis was made, before any treatment began. Study-wide results and caveats: Expanded thyroid clonotypes (above 0.001) were mostly also found in blood.

Amplified TCR beta CDR3 regions came from RNA transcripts. In the first-round RT-PCR of the TCR CDR3, the HTBI primer set was used. TCRdb re-called the multiplex PCR reads with MiXCR, one entry per CDR3 protein. The profile covers around 300,000 distinct CDR3 sequences, with 10% to 15% appearing a single time and more than 7.5% taken by the ten largest. The V gene lost 11 bases and the J gene lost 1 base, with 19 bases spanning the gap. CDR3 length: 15 amino acids. The germline gives CDR1 SNHLY, CDR2 FYNNEI. J is TRBJ2-3 and V is TRBV2; D is undetermined. The sequence came from a woman in her 30s with Graves' hyperthyroidism that later progressed to Graves' ophthalmopathy. The sequenced sample was blood. CDR3 DNA sequence: TGTGCCTCCTTCGGCATTTTTTCCGGCACAGATACGCAGTATTTT. It is translated as CASFGIFSGTDTQYF.